This TCR beta chain stems from a study of blood T cell repertoires in COVID-19. The wider study: Material from acute and convalescent COVID-19 was sourced from the United States, Italy and Spain. T cells, B-cell-depleted T cells, or PBMCs supplied cDNA or gDNA.

Method: immunoSEQ multiplex PCR; TCRdb's copy keeps in-frame clones and lacks some. The sample contains approximately 380,000 clones, around 89% of which appear only once. Assignments of participants to cohorts depended upon their own reported clinical history. V was pared by 0 bases and J by 3 bases, with 7 bases between. The length of the CDR3 is 14 residues. Per the germline V gene, CDR1 is SGHAT and CDR2 is FQNNGV. This clone was counted a few times. What was sequenced was PBMCs or T cells enriched from blood (not recorded which). The rearrangement uses TRBV11-2 and TRBJ2-3; a weak D match, TRBD2 (6 bases). This sequence originates from a woman between 18 and 30 years old who had recovered from COVID-19. CDR3 in amino acids: CASSLDRGTDTQYF. In nucleotides, the CDR3 is TGTGCCAGCAGCTTAGATCGGGGGACAGATACGCAGTATTTT. The variable domain in full, with the rest retrieved from reference TRBV11-2 and TRBJ2-3, is EAGVAQSPRYKIIEKRQSVAFWCNPISGHATLYWYQQILGQGPKLLIQFQNNGVVDDSQLPKDRFSAERLKGVDSTLKIQPAKLEDSAVYLCASSLDRGTDTQYFGPGTRLTVL.